A selection of T cell receptor beta chains follows, all from one sample in a study of control samples from healthy donors and cancer patients. The method was immunoSEQ multiplex PCR; TCRdb's version includes in-frame clones alone and lacks a portion of them. The sample holds about 150,000 clones; about 91% are singletons and the top ten take roughly 3.2%. Sequences were obtained from blood. Receptor source: a man aged 25 to 40 in good health. The CDR3 runs from the conserved cysteine through the conserved F or W. Fields, in order: CDR3 protein, CDR3 DNA, clone size, V gene, D gene, J gene. D genes are given only for firm matches. Clone sizes are given selectively: once, few, many, or a class where the clone is expanded.

CASSLISGGPNEQFF	TGTGCCAGCAGCTTAATTAGCGGGGGGCCTAATGAGCAGTTCTTC	.	TRBV7-3	TRBD2	TRBJ2-1
CASSSNYGYTF	TGCGCCAGCAGCTCTAACTATGGCTACACCTTC	.	TRBV5-1	.	TRBJ1-2
CASSAGTGDGYTF	TGTGCCAGCAGCGCCGGGACAGGGGATGGCTACACCTTC	.	TRBV5-4	TRBD1	TRBJ1-2
CASSSDSYEQYF	TGCGCCAGCAGCTCAGACTCCTACGAGCAGTACTTC	.	TRBV5-1	.	TRBJ2-7
CASSLGTDYGYTF	TGTGCCAGCAGCCTCGGGACCGACTATGGCTACACCTTC	.	TRBV7-3	.	TRBJ1-2
CASRGTGGSNQPQHF	TGTGCCAGCAGGGGGACAGGAGGGAGCAATCAGCCCCAGCATTTT	.	TRBV27	TRBD1	TRBJ1-5
CASSYRTGAGELFF	TGTGCCAGCAGTTACCGAACAGGGGCCGGGGAGCTGTTTTTT	.	TRBV6-5	TRBD1	TRBJ2-2
CASRSQGPTDTQYF	TGCGCCAGTAGGAGTCAGGGGCCCACAGATACGCAGTATTTT	.	TRBV10-1	.	TRBJ2-3
CASSQDIGRNQPQHF	TGCGCCAGCAGCCAAGATATCGGCCGCAATCAGCCCCAGCATTTT	.	TRBV4-1	.	TRBJ1-5
CASSLEEGFSYYGYTF	TGTGCCAGCAGCCTAGAGGAGGGATTTTCATACTATGGCTACACCTTC	.	TRBV9	.	TRBJ1-2
CASSLGQGEAFF	TGTGCCAGCAGTCTGGGACAGGGCGAAGCTTTCTTT	.	TRBV28	TRBD1	TRBJ1-1
CASSEQGRGTDTQYF	TGTGCCAGCAGCGAGCAGGGTAGGGGCACAGATACGCAGTATTTT	.	TRBV5-4	.	TRBJ2-3
CASSLSRATRESPLHF	TGTGCCAGCAGTCTTTCTCGGGCCACCCGGGAATCGCCCCTCCACTTT	.	TRBV7-9	.	TRBJ1-6
CASSGGDRFFGDTQYF	.	.	TRBV10-1	.	TRBJ2-3
CASSFRTSGGAPDTQYF	TGTGCCAGCAGCTTTCGGACTAGCGGGGGGGCCCCAGATACGCAGTATTTT	.	TRBV3-1/TRBV3-2	TRBD2	TRBJ2-3
CASSRGGSGNQPQHF	TGTGCCAGCAGCCGTGGGGGGTCTGGCAATCAGCCCCAGCATTTT	.	TRBV7-9	.	TRBJ1-5
CASSIPAGGSTDTQYF	TGTGCCAGTAGTATCCCAGCGGGGGGGAGCACAGATACGCAGTATTTT	.	TRBV19	TRBD2	TRBJ2-3
CASSRAGTVTNSPLHF	TGTGCCAGCAGTCGTGCCGGGACAGTGACTAATTCACCCCTCCACTTT	.	TRBV27	TRBD1	TRBJ1-6
CASSVAREGRKYF	TGTGCCAGCAGCGTAGCTAGAGAGGGGCGAAAGTACTTC	.	TRBV9	.	TRBJ2-7
CASSLETGVNYGYTF	TGTGCCAGCAGCTTAGAGACAGGGGTTAACTATGGCTACACCTTC	.	TRBV7-3	TRBD1	TRBJ1-2
CASSGGNTGELFF	TGTGCCAGCTCCGGGGGTAACACCGGGGAGCTGTTTTTT	.	TRBV6-4	.	TRBJ2-2
CASSLARTGSSYNEQFF	TGTGCCAGCAGCTTGGCGCGGACAGGGAGCTCCTACAATGAGCAGTTCTTC	.	TRBV5-8	TRBD1	TRBJ2-1
CASSLQPGSQPQHF	TGTGCCAGCAGCTTACAACCAGGGTCCCAGCCCCAGCATTTT	few	TRBV7-3	.	TRBJ1-5
CASSQEPGHSVTRAYGYTF	TGCGCCAGCAGCCAAGAGCCCGGTCACTCGGTTACTCGTGCCTATGGCTACACCTTC	.	TRBV4-1	.	TRBJ1-2
CASSLEGGNQPQHF	TGTGCCAGCAGTTTAGAAGGTGGCAATCAGCCCCAGCATTTT	.	TRBV27	.	TRBJ1-5
CASSLLRGQPLDTEAFF	TGTGCCAGCAGCTTATTAAGGGGGCAGCCCCTTGACACTGAAGCTTTCTTT	.	TRBV7-9	TRBD1	TRBJ1-1
CSVRGGSTNTGELFF	TGCAGCGTTAGGGGAGGTTCTACGAACACCGGGGAGCTGTTTTTT	.	TRBV29-1	.	TRBJ2-2
CASSFSTEAFF	TGTGCCAGCAGCTTCAGTACTGAAGCTTTCTTT	.	TRBV11-2	.	TRBJ1-1
CASSSGGELFF	TGTGCCAGTAGTTCGGGCGGGGAGCTGTTTTTT	once	TRBV19	.	TRBJ2-2
CASSGDSYGYTF	TGTGCCAGCAGTGGGGACAGCTATGGCTACACCTTC	.	TRBV2	TRBD1	TRBJ1-2
CASSLVPSGAYPGSGANVLTF	TGTGCCAGCAGCTTGGTGCCTAGCGGGGCCTACCCTGGGTCGGGGGCCAACGTCCTGACTTTC	.	TRBV7-8	TRBD2	TRBJ2-6
CASIQGATNEKLFF	TGTGCCAGCATACAGGGGGCAACTAATGAAAAACTGTTTTTT	.	TRBV6-6	TRBD1	TRBJ1-4